This TCR beta chain stems from a study of identical twins. With regard to this clonotype: Its antigen remains unidentified.

The germline V gene encodes CDR1 LGHNA and CDR2 YNFKEQ. The CDR3 totals 16 residues. The V gene end was trimmed by 5 bases and the J gene end by 5 bases; junction bases not matched to a gene: 11. A template switching step contributed a universal primer site, while unique molecular identifiers were present in the cDNA. TCRdb independently ran MiXCR on the 5' RACE reads; one entry per CDR3 protein. The sample shows 400,000 to 650,000 distinct CDR3 sequences, approximately 22% of them seen only once. Findings of the study overall: The study drew conclusions from cross-sectional statistical analysis, not from following the same donors.

This same sample was also taken into another study, of T cells expressing NK-cell markers. This second study notes: Each of roughly six donors carried dominant NKG2C+ clonotypes accounting for about 1.0-8% of CD8+ T cells. Researchers report these clonotypes also headed the CD3+CD56-NKG2C+ fraction in a handful of donors.

The source is a woman aged 18-35 years in good health. V is TRBV4-2 and J is TRBJ2-5; TRBD2 matches at 10 bases. The sample was CD4+ T cells sorted from blood. The CDR3 loop reads CASSSYSGGAGETQYF. As DNA, the CDR3 is TGTGCCAGCAGCTCCTACAGCGGGGGGGCCGGCGAGACCCAGTACTTC.